The present entry profiles one T cell receptor beta chain with its context. CDR3 length: 14 residues. Germline-derived CDR1 and CDR2 are MDHEN and SYDVKM. Trimming cost V 5 bases and J 4 bases, with 14 bases left between them. TCRdb keeps only in-frame clones here, not all; method: immunoSEQ multiplex PCR. This sample carries some 400,000 clones, 85% to 90% of them seen once, and the ten largest clones take 1.7%. This record comes from a study of blood T cell repertoires in COVID-19. The rearrangement joins TRBV28 to TRBJ1-2; no clear D gene. Sequencing input: PBMCs or T cells enriched from blood (not recorded which). The clonotype originates from a woman in her 30s who had recovered from COVID-19. The chain's CDR3 is CASSLPGVPYGYTF. The CDR3 DNA reads TGTGCCAGCAGTCTCCCCGGGGTTCCCTATGGCTACACCTTC.